This TCR beta chain was sequenced in a study of T-cell reconstitution after alpha-beta-depleted transplantation in children (TCRdb year 2016). With regard to the full study: T-cell immune reconstitution after TCRalphabeta/CD19-depleted allogeneic hematopoietic cell transplantation in children was quantitatively tracked in the study by means of TCR repertoire profiling.

Reading from cysteine to phenylalanine, the CDR3 counts 19 amino acids. This entry keeps only the CDR3 DNA: 57 bases, framed from base 1. From the germline V gene, CDR1 is SGDLS and CDR2 is YYNGEE. Germline trimming amounts to 4 bases on V and 4 bases on J, with 12 as the count of junction bases outside the gene matches. What the work shows at the level of the full study, not this receptor alone: About two months after transplant, the apparently early recovery of alphabetaT-cell counts reportedly depended on just several hundred clones that had expanded rapidly and came from non-depleted graft cells. Over subsequent months, a decline in hyperexpanded clone frequencies was noted, and after one year, T-cell counts and TCRbeta diversity were mostly ascribed to newly produced T cells. The high TCRbeta diversity at day 60 in some patients was ascribed to recipient T cells and intrathymic progenitors that had survived conditioning.

Explained via the paper, the treatment or condition label denotes: allogeneic hematopoietic cell transplantation with graft depleted of TCRalphabeta T cells and CD19 B cells. The transplant recipients were children given TCRalphabeta/CD19-depleted allogeneic hematopoietic cell grafts. The library was made by PCR. For sequencing, an Illumina HiSeq 2500 was employed. To normalize quantification of the TCRbeta repertoire, the TCR libraries were built with molecular barcoding that relied on unique molecular identifiers. The public sequencing data were trimmed at Q25 with fastp and processed into clonotypes with MiXCR by TCRdb, which kept only in-frame beta chains. Each record represents a unique CDR3 protein, reported with the most common genes and DNA among its rows. The sample includes about 340,000 distinct CDR3 sequences, with around 16% observed a single time. The top ten clonotypes cover approximately 38% of the sample.

This clonotype was counted between two and nine times. Its antigen is still unknown. Base qualities are not provided; no much larger clone lies one nucleotide away. The receptor was isolated from a male patient under 10 years old who had a stem cell transplant for acute lymphoblastic leukemia, so the T cells may come from the graft donor. This receptor chain uses TRBV9 and TRBJ2-6; TRBD2 aligns with 12 central bases. The material was PBMCs, mostly from graft donor cells, obtained 360 days after TCRalphabeta/CD19-depleted stem cell transplant. The nucleotides read TGTGCCAGCAGCACCCGCCCTAGCGGGAGGGCCCGAGGGGCCAACGTCCTGACTTTC. It translates to CASSTRPSGRARGANVLTF. Outside the CDR3, residues come from the reference TRBV9 and TRBJ2-6 proteins, so the full variable domain is: DSGVTQTPKHLITATGQRVTLRCSPRSGDLSVYWYQQSLDQGLQFLIQYYNGEERAKGNILERFSAQQFPDLHSELNLSSLELGDSALYFCASSTRPSGRARGANVLTFGAGSRLTVL.